The 29 T cell receptor beta chains below were found in one sample sequenced in a study of blood T cell repertoires in COVID-19. Sequencing was performed with immunoSEQ multiplex PCR; in TCRdb, only in-frame clones are kept and a portion is missing. The data contain about 430,000 clones, about 88% of them singletons. Material: PBMCs or T cells enriched from blood (not recorded which). The receptors come from a woman between 18 and 30 years old who had been exposed to COVID-19.

The chain combines TRBV7-4 with TRBJ1-3, with D tentatively TRBD1 (6 bases). Germline V CDR1 and CDR2: SGHVT, SQSDAQ. CDR3 length: 15 amino acids. V was clipped by 1 base and J by 5 bases, with 12 bases between them. CDR3 nucleotide sequence: TGTGCCAGCAGCTTAGGAGACAGGCTCCGAAACACCATATATTTT. Translation: CASSLGDRLRNTIYF.

The V and J genes are TRBV7-9 and TRBJ1-1; 9 bases align to TRBD1. V trimming: 5 bases; J trimming: 7 bases; junction bases outside the gene matches: 11. CDR3 size: 15 residues. The germline CDR1 and CDR2 sequences are SEHNR and FQNEAQ (reference sequence). CDR3 loop: CASSTRDRVRGEAFF. Here the CDR3 DNA reads TGTGCCAGCAGCACACGGGACAGGGTGCGGGGTGAAGCTTTCTTT.

The chain has TRBV3-1 (or the pseudogene TRBV3-2) and TRBJ1-1; perhaps TRBD1 as D (5 bases). V dropped 6 bases and J dropped 1 base, with 18 bases sitting between them. The CDR3 extends over 16 amino acids. Germline V gene lookup returns CDR1 LGHDT and CDR2 YNNKEL (reference sequence). The CDR3 sequence is CASSPRGRRPNTEAFF. The CDR3 bases are TGTGCCAGCAGTCCAAGGGGTCGACGTCCGAACACTGAAGCTTTCTTT.

About this clone: This sample also contains other DNA sequences that code for the same CDR3. The V gene is TRBV12-3 or TRBV12-4, the J gene TRBJ1-1, with 8 bases lining up with TRBD1. This CDR3 contains 13 residues. V lost 6 bases, J lost 10 bases, and 10 bases stayed unmatched. CDR3: CASSAGTGGTAFF. The CDR3 coding sequence is TGTGCCAGCAGCGCCGGGACAGGAGGCACAGCTTTCTTT.

The chain couples TRBV28 to TRBJ1-1; TRBD1 might be the D (6 bases). This CDR3 region has 12 residues. Between the trimmed V and J ends, which lost 6 bases and 1 base, there was a span of 6 bases. Germline values: CDR1 MDHEN, CDR2 SYDVKM. The CDR3 DNA reads TGTGCCAGCAGACAGGGGAACACTGAAGCTTTCTTT. It translates to CASRQGNTEAFF. Based on the CDR3 plus reference TRBV28 and TRBJ1-1, the full variable domain is DVKVTQSSRYLVKRTGEKVFLECVQDMDHENMFWYRQDPGLGLRLIYFSYDVKMKEKGDIPEGYSVSREKKERFSLILESASTNQTSMYLCASRQGNTEAFFGQGTRLTVV.

The chain uses TRBV7-8 and TRBJ2-6; D remains unclear. Trimming pared 6 bases from V and 0 bases from J, leaving 6 bases between. The CDR3 sequence is 14 residues long. Per the germline V gene, CDR1 is SGHVS and CDR2 is FQNEAQ. In DNA, the CDR3 is TGTGCCAGCAGGACAAACTCTGGGGCCAACGTCCTGACTTTC. Residues: CASRTNSGANVLTF.

The rearrangement joins TRBV25-1 to TRBJ2-3; D gene uncertain. Germline V gene data show CDR1 as MGHDK and CDR2 as SYGVNS. The germline V and J ends were trimmed by 8 bases and 4 bases, with 7 bases remaining between them. The CDR3 extends over 11 amino acids. CDR3 amino acids: CASLAADTQYF. The CDR3 bases are TGTGCCAGCCTCGCAGCAGATACGCAGTATTTT.

V is TRBV11-2 and J is TRBJ2-3, with D perhaps matching TRBD2 (6 bases). CDR1 and CDR2 (germline): SGHAT, FQNNGV. V was trimmed by 2 bases and J by 0 bases, leaving 18 bases between them. The CDR3 has 18 residues. The CDR3 DNA is TGTGCCAGCAGCTTATCCAGGGAGGCGGGGATTAGCACAGATACGCAGTATTTT. This sequence encodes CASSLSREAGISTDTQYF.

This chain connects TRBV6-5 to TRBJ1-4, with a tentative D call TRBD1 (6 bases). The CDR3 consists of 13 residues. V lost 8 bases to trimming and J lost 3 bases, with 10 bases between them. Germline V gives CDR1 MNHEY, CDR2 SVGAGI. This CDR3 is CASLGTPNEKLFF. DNA for the CDR3: TGTGCCAGCCTTGGGACACCTAATGAAAAACTGTTTTTT.

V is TRBV14 and J is TRBJ2-7; 7 bases are shared with TRBD1. Germline-derived CDR1 and CDR2 are SGHDN and FVKESK. CDR3 size: 15 residues. With V trimmed by 1 base and J by 7 bases, 10 bases remained unmatched. CDR3 protein: CASSQVSVRGSEQYF. The CDR3 nucleotides are TGTGCCAGCAGCCAAGTCTCGGTCAGGGGGAGTGAGCAGTACTTC.

The rearrangement joins TRBV19 to TRBJ2-7; the match to TRBD1 covers 10 bases. CDR3 length equals 14 residues. V lost 7 bases and J lost 4; bases outside the gene matches: 7. Germline V gene data show CDR1 as LNHDA and CDR2 as SQIVND (reference sequence). This chain's CDR3 is CASTPGQGPYEQYF. CDR3 in DNA: TGTGCCAGTACCCCGGGACAGGGGCCATACGAGCAGTACTTC.

V and J are TRBV19 and TRBJ1-1, with D perhaps TRBD1 (5 bases). The CDR3 consists of 15 residues. Trimming removed 1 base at V and 1 base at J, with 10 bases between. Germline loops: CDR1 LNHDA, CDR2 SQIVND (reference sequence). For the CDR3, the DNA is TGTGCCAGTAGTATAGTAGGACAAAAGAACACTGAAGCTTTCTTT. Protein sequence: CASSIVGQKNTEAFF.

The chain carries TRBV18 and TRBJ2-5; D is ambiguous. The germline V and J ends were trimmed by 1 base and 1 base, with 7 bases remaining between them. The CDR3 runs to 14 residues. Germline assignment: CDR1 KGHSH and CDR2 LQKENI. CDR3 bases: TGTGCCAGCTCACCACAGAACGGCCAAGAGACCCAGTACTTC. Amino acid sequence: CASSPQNGQETQYF.

This chain links TRBV6-5 with TRBJ2-2, with D tentatively TRBD2 (5 bases). CDR3 size: 13 residues. The V gene's germline CDR1 is MNHEY and CDR2 SVGAGI. Trimming left V 4 bases short and J 7 bases short, with 10 bases between. DNA for the CDR3: TGTGCCAGCAGTTCGAGGGTTAGCGGGGAGCTGTTTTTT. Translating it yields CASSSRVSGELFF.

V is TRBV7-9 and J is TRBJ2-3, with D unresolved. V was trimmed by 6 bases and J by 2 bases, leaving 27 bases between them. The CDR3 contains 19 residues. CDR1 and CDR2 (germline): SEHNR, FQNEAQ (reference sequence). CDR3 loop: CASSIGLGRTGSSTDTQYF. The CDR3, as DNA: TGTGCCAGCAGTATCGGGTTAGGTCGTACCGGGTCTTCCACAGATACGCAGTATTTT.

The chain links TRBV7-3 to TRBJ2-2; possibly TRBD1 for D (5 bases). In germline, CDR1 is SGHTA, CDR2 FQGTGA. The CDR3 sequence is 15 residues long. V lost 3 bases to trimming and J lost 2 bases, with 10 bases between them. The CDR3 nucleotides read TGTGCCAGCAGCTTGGGCCAGGGTAACACCGGGGAGCTGTTTTTT. It codes for CASSLGQGNTGELFF.

This clone turned up a few times. The chain recombines TRBV19 with TRBJ2-1; 8 bases line up with TRBD1. The CDR3 runs 15 residues. The ends lost 5 bases at V and 1 base at J; junction bases unmatched: 4. Germline CDR1 and CDR2: LNHDA and SQIVND (reference sequence). This CDR3 reads CASSSQGASYNEQFF. In DNA form, the CDR3 reads TGTGCCAGTAGTTCCCAGGGGGCTTCCTACAATGAGCAGTTCTTC.

In nucleotides, the CDR3 is TGCGCCAGCAGCTTTGACGGGCCCAGGGATAATTCACCCCTCCACTTT. This encodes CASSFDGPRDNSPLHF. The rearrangement joins TRBV5-1 to TRBJ1-6; the D gene is possibly TRBD1 (5 bases). Per the germline V gene, CDR1 is SGHRS and CDR2 is YFSETQ. CDR3 length: 16 amino acids. V gave up 2 bases and J gave up 5 bases, with 14 bases separating them. Variable domain in full (rest from reference TRBV5-1 and TRBJ1-6): KAGVTQTPRYLIKTRGQQVTLSCSPISGHRSVSWYQQTPGQGLQFLFEYFSETQRNKGNFPGRFSGRQFSNSRSEMNVSTLELGDSALYLCASSFDGPRDNSPLHFGNGTRLTVT.

The rearrangement uses TRBV2 and TRBJ1-5, with 8 bases that match TRBD1. The junction had 10 bases not matched to a gene; V was cut back by 8 bases and J by 1 base. The CDR3 totals 16 residues. Germline assignment: CDR1 SNHLY and CDR2 FYNNEI. CDR3 sequence (DNA): TGTGCCAGCGATCGCGGACAGGGACGAAGCAATCAGCCCCAGCATTTT. Its translation is CASDRGQGRSNQPQHF.

In this sample, this clone turned up a few times. The J gene is TRBJ2-4, the V gene TRBV4-2, with D perhaps TRBD2 (6 bases). Per the germline V gene, CDR1 is LGHNA and CDR2 is YNFKEQ. V dropped 4 bases and J dropped 5 bases, with 15 bases sitting between them. This CDR3 spans 15 amino acids. CDR3 loop: CASSRETGTQNIQYF. Written as DNA, the CDR3 is TGTGCCAGCAGCCGAGAGACCGGGACTCAAAACATTCAGTACTTC.

This clone was seen a handful of times. The rearrangement joins TRBV11-2 to TRBJ2-1, with D unclear. This CDR3 comprises 12 residues. Germline assignment: CDR1 SGHAT and CDR2 FQNNGV. The germline V and J ends were trimmed by 1 base and 9 bases, with 7 bases remaining between them. CDR3 coding DNA: TGTGCCAGCAGCTTAGGGGCAGCTGAGCAGTTCTTC. The encoded protein is CASSLGAAEQFF.

The chain combines TRBV4-1 with TRBJ1-5; 7 positions match TRBD1. V lost 1 base to trimming and J lost 3 bases; unmatched junction nucleotides: 3. Germline V CDR1 and CDR2: MGHRA, YSYEKL. The CDR3 length is 15 residues. The chain's CDR3 is CASSQGGTANQPQHF. CDR3 coding DNA: TGCGCCAGCAGCCAAGGCGGGACAGCCAATCAGCCCCAGCATTTT.

This clone was counted only a few times. The chain joins TRBV12-3 or TRBV12-4 to TRBJ2-7, with 9 nucleotides matching TRBD2. CDR3 length equals 13 residues. V shed 8 bases and J 7 bases; nucleotides not matched to a gene: 9. The chain's CDR3 is CASRIAGAGEQYF. The CDR3 DNA follows: TGTGCCAGCCGTATAGCGGGAGCTGGGGAGCAGTACTTC.

The rearrangement uses TRBV7-6 and TRBJ2-7; D call uncertain. Trimming stripped 8 bases from V and 7 bases from J, with 9 bases between. The CDR3 is 10 amino acids. From germline, CDR1 is SGHVS and CDR2 FNYEAQ. The CDR3 reads CASSPEEQYF. The DNA for the CDR3 is TGTGCCAGCTCGCCCGAGGAGCAGTACTTC.

This clone was picked up one time. V and J are TRBV7-2 and TRBJ1-2; maybe TRBD1 (5 bases). The germline V gene encodes CDR1 SGHTA and CDR2 FQGNSA. Trimming removed 4 bases from V and 2 bases from J, with 8 bases in between. The CDR3 has 13 amino acids. Written as DNA, the CDR3 is TGTGCCAGCAGCTCTCGGGGGAACTATGGCTACACCTTC. Translating it yields CASSSRGNYGYTF.

The V and J genes are TRBV4-2 and TRBJ2-7, with TRBD1 matching 7 bases. The CDR3 spans 15 residues. V trimming: 4 bases; J trimming: 6 bases; junction bases outside the gene matches: 12. Looked up from germline, CDR1 is LGHNA and CDR2 is YNFKEQ. The CDR3 here is CASSPRQGERGEQYF. The CDR3 region has the DNA TGTGCCAGCAGCCCGAGACAGGGCGAGAGAGGCGAGCAGTACTTC.

The V call is TRBV13, the J call TRBJ1-2; TRBD1 matches at 12 bases. The CDR3 is 17 amino acids. Losses at the gene ends were 6 bases for V and 8 bases for J; bases not matched to a gene: 16. Germline-derived CDR1 and CDR2 are PRHDT and FYEKMQ (reference sequence). CDR3 DNA: TGTGCCAGCAGATTGACCGGGACAGGGGGCCGCGGGTGGGGCTACACCTTC. It encodes CASRLTGTGGRGWGYTF.

CDR3 nucleotides: TGTGCCAGCAGTTCGTTAGCGGGGGGGACAGATACGCAGTATTTT. Encoded protein: CASSSLAGGTDTQYF. J is TRBJ2-3 and V is TRBV28, with 11 bases lining up with TRBD2. This CDR3 comprises 15 residues. From germline, CDR1 is MDHEN and CDR2 SYDVKM. V lost 4 bases, J lost 3 bases, and 3 bases stayed unmatched.

The V call is TRBV9, the J call TRBJ2-3; TRBD2 matches 14 bases. The germline V gene encodes CDR1 SGDLS and CDR2 YYNGEE. The junction had 11 bases not matched to a gene; V was cut back by 3 bases and J by 5 bases. The CDR3 covers 18 residues. CDR3 bases: TGTGCCAGCAGCGCCCCGACTAGCGGGGGGGCCAAAGGAGATACGCAGTATTTT. Translation: CASSAPTSGGAKGDTQYF.